This T cell receptor beta chain was profiled in a study of T-cell reconstitution after alpha-beta-depleted transplantation in children (dated by TCRdb to the mid-2010s). Looking at the study overall: T-cell immune reconstitution after TCRalphabeta/CD19-depleted allogeneic hematopoietic cell transplantation in children was quantitatively tracked in the study by means of TCR repertoire profiling.

The library was built by means of PCR. Sequenced on an Illumina HiSeq 2500. Molecular barcoding was employed in the preparation of TCR libraries, with unique molecular identifiers being used to normalize TCRbeta repertoire quantification. TCRdb applied fastp at Q25 and MiXCR to the public reads, then kept only in-frame beta chains. Entries that share a CDR3 protein sequence are merged under the most common genes and DNA. The sample contains roughly 490,000 distinct CDR3 sequences, roughly 11% of them found a single time. Approximately 14% of the sample rests with the top ten. Comments on this clonotype: Its antigen specificity is not known. No base-level quality is on record; no much larger clone is a single base apart.

Here is what the overall study found, with its caveats: In some patients, the high TCRbeta diversity seen at day 60 was put down to recipient T cells and intrathymic progenitors that had survived conditioning. The apparently early recovery of alphabetaT-cell counts about two months after transplant reportedly depended on only several hundred rapidly expanded clones that came from non-depleted graft cells. Over the following months the frequencies of hyperexpanded clones went down, and after one year T-cell counts and TCRbeta diversity were mostly credited to newly produced T cells.

The sample's treatment or condition, from its label and the paper: allogeneic hematopoietic cell transplantation with graft depleted of TCRalphabeta T cells and CD19 B cells. The children who served as transplant recipients had been given grafts of TCRalphabeta/CD19-depleted allogeneic hematopoietic cells. There are 14 amino acids in the CDR3, from cysteine to phenylalanine inclusive. CDR3 DNA is the only sequence kept; it has 42 bases, read in frame from the first base. Clipping removes 10 bases from V and 0 bases from J, with 5 as the unmatched junction base count. The sequenced sample was PBMCs, mostly from graft donor cells, obtained 180 days after TCRalphabeta/CD19-depleted stem cell transplant. The chain links TRBV12-3 or TRBV12-4 with TRBJ2-2, with 7 bases matching TRBD2. This clonotype was sampled from a female patient aged 2-15 years who had a stem cell transplant for aplastic anemia, so the T cells may come from the graft donor. The nucleotides are TGTGCCACGAGGGACTACCCGAACACCGGGGAGCTGTTTTTT. Its protein is CATRDYPNTGELFF.